One sample yielded the 29 T cell receptor beta chains listed below, sequenced in a study of blood T cell dynamics during melanoma immunotherapy. The time point denotes: week 3, after first cycle of checkpoint inhibitor. Method: immunoSEQ multiplex PCR; TCRdb's copy keeps in-frame clones and lacks some. Of some 14,000 clones in the sample, 80% to 95% were seen once. Sequenced material: blood, taken from a patient treated with checkpoint blockade. The origin of the receptors is a human donor with melanoma.

The chain uses TRBV11-3 and TRBJ1-1; TRBD1 might be the D (6 bases). Trimming cost V 5 bases and J 4 bases, with 11 bases left between them. In germline, CDR1 is SGHNT, CDR2 YENEEA. The CDR3 is 13 residues long. In DNA, the CDR3 is TGTGCCAGCAGCACCAGGGGAATCACTGAAGCTTTCTTT. It specifies CASSTRGITEAFF.

The gene calls are TRBV5-1 and TRBJ1-4; a weak D match, TRBD1 (6 bases). Germline CDR1 SGHRS, CDR2 YFSETQ. The CDR3 is 17 residues long. V lost 4 bases to trimming and J lost 1 base, with 17 bases between them. The CDR3 here is CASSPEGVHRTNEKLFF. The DNA for the CDR3 is TGCGCCAGCAGCCCCGAGGGGGTCCACAGAACTAATGAAAAACTGTTTTTT.

This rearrangement joins TRBV19 to TRBJ2-4, with D possibly TRBD2 on 6 matching bases. This CDR3 has 14 residues. Trimming removed 3 bases from V and 6 bases from J, with 12 bases in between. Germline V gives CDR1 LNHDA, CDR2 SQIVND (reference sequence). CDR3 in DNA: TGTGCCAGTAGTATTTACGCCGGGGGAAACATTCAGTACTTC. It is translated as CASSIYAGGNIQYF. Full variable domain (outside the CDR3, taken from reference TRBV19 and TRBJ2-4): DGGITQSPKYLFRKEGQNVTLSCEQNLNHDAMYWYRQDPGQGLRLIYYSQIVNDFQKGDIAEGYSVSREKKESFPLTVTSAQKNPTAFYLCASSIYAGGNIQYFGAGTRLSVL.

This chain joins TRBV18 and TRBJ2-7, with D perhaps matching TRBD2 (6 bases). The ends were cut back, 3 bases at V and 6 bases at J, with 15 bases in the middle. The CDR3 length is 14 residues. Germline V gene sequence: CDR1 KGHSH, CDR2 LQKENI. Here the CDR3 DNA reads TGTGCCAGCTCACCTAAAGCGGGTAAGGGCGAGCAGTACTTC. Its protein is CASSPKAGKGEQYF.

The V gene is TRBV27, the J gene TRBJ1-2, with 7 bases that match TRBD1. Germline CDR1 is MNHEY and CDR2 is SMNVEV (reference sequence). The J segment lost 4 bases and the V segment lost 5 bases, leaving 13 bases of the junction unmatched. CDR3 length: 16 residues. The CDR3 spells CASSRGGGGRSYGYTF. CDR3 DNA: TGTGCCAGCAGTAGGGGGGGAGGGGGCAGGAGCTATGGCTACACCTTC.

This clone has only a few counts. The chain carries TRBV5-1 and TRBJ2-7; D gene ambiguous. Trimming removed 6 bases from V and 1 base from J, with 8 bases in between. The CDR3 loop spans 12 amino acids. CDR1 is SGHRS, CDR2 YFSETQ, per germline. The CDR3 spells CASNDGSYEQYF. CDR3 DNA: TGCGCCAGCAACGACGGTTCCTACGAGCAGTACTTC.

J is TRBJ1-4 and V is TRBV11-2; D remains ambiguous. Trimming removed 2 bases from V and 11 bases from J, with 6 bases in between. Germline V gene sequence: CDR1 SGHAT, CDR2 FQNNGV. The CDR3 runs to 11 residues. The CDR3 loop reads CASSLKEKLFF. As DNA, the CDR3 is TGTGCCAGCAGCTTAAAGGAGAAACTGTTTTTT.

This clone was counted a single time. The chain recombines TRBV6-6 with TRBJ1-3; no definite D call. V lost 2 bases and J 0 bases, leaving 11 bases between the germline ends. In germline, CDR1 is MNHNY, CDR2 SVGAGI (reference sequence). The CDR3 spans 16 residues. CDR3 in amino acids: CASSYDPLSSGNTIYF. Here the CDR3 DNA reads TGTGCCAGCAGTTACGACCCTTTAAGCTCTGGAAACACCATATATTTT.

The J gene is TRBJ2-6, the V gene TRBV21-1; TRBD1, the table's D call, was not compared with the DNA. TRBV21-1 counts as a pseudogene. This CDR3 comprises 18 residues. CDR3: CASSRIPHSGFGANVLTF. The CDR3 nucleotides are TGTGCCAGCAGCCGAATCCCCCACTCAGGGTTTGGGGCCAACGTCCTGACTTTC.

The chain links TRBV6-1 to TRBJ1-2; the D gene is possibly TRBD1 (6 bases). Germline loops: CDR1 MNHNS, CDR2 SASEGT. This CDR3 has 15 residues. Trimming pared 2 bases from V and 4 bases from J, leaving 14 bases between. The CDR3, as DNA: TGTGCCAGCAGTGAATGGTCGGGGGGCAGCTATGGCTACACCTTC. Protein: CASSEWSGGSYGYTF.

The chain joins TRBV30 to TRBJ2-7, with TRBD1 matching 7 bases. Germline V lookup: CDR1 GTSNPN, CDR2 SVGIG (reference sequence). The CDR3 totals 14 residues. The ends lost 4 bases at V and 5 bases at J; junction bases unmatched: 11. The CDR3 protein is CAWNLGGAGHEQYF. The DNA for the CDR3 is TGTGCCTGGAACCTAGGGGGCGCGGGTCACGAGCAGTACTTC.

The chain joins TRBV9 to TRBJ1-1; D not certain. The CDR3 loop spans 14 amino acids. CDR1 and CDR2 (germline): SGDLS, YYNGEE. Trimming took off 0 bases at V and 3 bases at J, with 9 bases between the two ends. The DNA of the CDR3 is TGTGCCAGCAGCGTAGTGCCAGATTACACTGAAGCTTTCTTT. Translation gives CASSVVPDYTEAFF.

The chain uses TRBV5-1 and TRBJ2-7; 13 bases map to TRBD2. The CDR3 is made up of 15 amino acids. The junction had 5 bases not matched to a gene; V was cut back by 5 bases and J by 3 bases. Germline CDR1 is SGHRS and CDR2 is YFSETQ. The CDR3, as DNA: TGCGCCAGCAGTCGGACTAGCGGGAGCTACTACGAGCAGTACTTC. The encoded protein is CASSRTSGSYYEQYF.

The chain employs TRBV30 and TRBJ1-1; D uncertain. The V end lost 3 bases, the J end lost 10 bases, and 18 bases lay between the germline ends. The CDR3 runs 13 residues. The germline gives CDR1 GTSNPN, CDR2 SVGIG (reference sequence). CDR3 loop: CAWSTNSAFGAFF. The DNA for the CDR3 is TGTGCCTGGAGCACAAATTCTGCCTTCGGAGCTTTCTTT. Full variable domain (outside the CDR3, taken from reference TRBV30 and TRBJ1-1): SQTIHQWPATLVQPVGSPLSLECTVEGTSNPNLYWYRQAAGRGLQLLFYSVGIGQISSEVPQNLSASRPQDRQFILSSKKLLLSDSGFYLCAWSTNSAFGAFFGQGTRLTVV.

This chain uses TRBV11-2 with TRBJ1-2; D is unresolved. The V and J ends lost 4 bases and 5 bases respectively, with 8 bases between them. Germline CDR1 and CDR2: SGHAT and FQNNGV. This CDR3 region has 12 residues. CDR3 residues: CASSSEGYGYTF. The CDR3 region has the DNA TGTGCCAGCAGCTCAGAGGGTTATGGCTACACCTTC. Combining the CDR3 with reference TRBV11-2 and TRBJ1-2 gives the whole variable domain EAGVAQSPRYKIIEKRQSVAFWCNPISGHATLYWYQQILGQGPKLLIQFQNNGVVDDSQLPKDRFSAERLKGVDSTLKIQPAKLEDSAVYLCASSSEGYGYTFGSGTRLTVV.

The V gene is TRBV7-8, the J gene TRBJ2-1; no definite D call. With 6 bases removed from V and 5 bases from J, the gap between germline ends came to 17 bases. CDR1 and CDR2 (germline): SGHVS, FQNEAQ. The CDR3 covers 15 residues. The CDR3 is CASSSGPSENNEQFF. In DNA form, the CDR3 reads TGTGCCAGCAGTTCCGGGCCGTCAGAAAACAATGAGCAGTTCTTC.

The V and J genes are TRBV7-3 and TRBJ2-7; D might be TRBD1 (5 bases). The CDR3 length is 13 residues. Trimming shortened V by 0 bases and J by 6 bases, and 9 bases separated the two germline ends. Germline V CDR1 and CDR2: SGHTA, FQGTGA. The CDR3 nucleotides read TGTGCCAGCAGCTTAACCCCAGGGTTCGAGCAGTACTTC. Translated: CASSLTPGFEQYF.

The chain joins TRBV19 to TRBJ1-5; 9 bases agree with TRBD1. The V gene's germline CDR1 is LNHDA and CDR2 SQIVND (reference sequence). V shed 2 bases and J 4 bases; nucleotides not matched to a gene: 9. The CDR3 contains 17 residues. The CDR3 reads CASSILSGTGSNQPQHF. As DNA, the CDR3 is TGTGCCAGTAGTATATTATCTGGGACAGGGTCAAATCAGCCCCAGCATTTT.

The chain has TRBV19 and TRBJ2-2, with D tentatively TRBD2 (5 bases). There are 13 residues in the CDR3. Trimming pared 6 bases from V and 14 bases from J, leaving 19 bases between. Germline CDR1 and CDR2: LNHDA and SQIVND (reference sequence). The CDR3 coding sequence is TGTGCCAGTAGCTCCGCCGGACTCTCGAACCTGTTTTTT. It codes for CASSSAGLSNLFF.

The CDR3 protein is CASSGGRDSGNYGYTF. The DNA of the CDR3 is TGCGCCAGCAGCGGGGGCCGGGATTCAGGAAACTATGGCTACACCTTC. V is TRBV5-1 and J is TRBJ1-2, with D possibly being TRBD1 (6 bases). CDR1 SGHRS and CDR2 YFSETQ come from the germline V gene. Deletions cut 4 bases from V and 2 bases from J, with 18 bases between. This CDR3 has 16 residues.

The chain employs TRBV9 and TRBJ2-3, with D perhaps matching TRBD2 (5 bases). V lost 0 bases to trimming and J lost 4 bases, with 15 bases between them. There are 16 residues in the CDR3. Germline CDR1 SGDLS, CDR2 YYNGEE. The CDR3 nucleotides read TGTGCCAGCAGCGTAGCGGCGGGTTCTTTTCCAGATACGCAGTATTTT. This codes for CASSVAAGSFPDTQYF.

The chain links TRBV5-1 to TRBJ2-3; D gene unclear. This CDR3 is 15 amino acids long. V was pared by 0 bases and J by 5 bases, with 13 bases between. Germline values: CDR1 SGHRS, CDR2 YFSETQ. The CDR3 region is CASSLEGYGEDTQYF. CDR3 nucleotide sequence: TGCGCCAGCAGCTTGGAAGGTTATGGGGAAGATACGCAGTATTTT.

V is TRBV27 and J is TRBJ1-2; D perhaps matches TRBD1 (6 bases). This CDR3 region has 14 residues. V lost 5 bases and J 2 bases, leaving 12 bases between the germline ends. Germline loops: CDR1 MNHEY, CDR2 SMNVEV (reference sequence). The CDR3 DNA is TGTGCCAGCAGTGCACAGGGCTCAAACTATGGCTACACCTTC. It yields the protein CASSAQGSNYGYTF.

The chain carries TRBV5-1 and TRBJ2-5; D may be TRBD1 (7 bases). This CDR3 has 17 amino acids. CDR1 and CDR2 (germline): SGHRS, YFSETQ. Trimming stripped 4 bases from V and 4 bases from J, with 23 bases between. The CDR3 DNA sequence: TGCGCCAGCAGCGCCCCGGGAGCAGGGGGGACCGGAGAGACCCAGTACTTC. Protein sequence: CASSAPGAGGTGETQYF.

The V call is TRBV2, the J call TRBJ2-5; possibly TRBD2 for D (7 bases). The germline CDR1 and CDR2 sequences are SNHLY and FYNNEI. The length of the CDR3 is 14 residues. Trimming took off 6 bases at V and 1 base at J, with 12 bases between the two ends. The CDR3 here is CASRGGGAQETQYF. The CDR3 DNA is TGTGCCAGCAGAGGAGGGGGGGCCCAAGAGACCCAGTACTTC.

The chain is built from TRBV5-4 and TRBJ2-1, with 14 bases lining up with TRBD2. Germline CDR1 and CDR2: SGHNT and YYREEE (reference sequence). J was trimmed by 2 bases and V by 4 bases; bases with no gene match: 11. The CDR3 spans 19 residues. The CDR3 loop is CASSIGTSGSRKAYNEQFF. The CDR3 DNA reads as TGTGCCAGCAGCATCGGGACTAGCGGGAGTAGAAAGGCCTACAATGAGCAGTTCTTC.

This chain connects TRBV7-2 to TRBJ2-7; D not resolved. The germline V gene encodes CDR1 SGHTA and CDR2 FQGNSA. The V end was cut by 4 bases, the J end by 3 bases, with 7 bases between. CDR3 length equals 12 residues. The CDR3 loop is CASSSSIYEQYF. CDR3 bases: TGTGCCAGCAGCTCGAGTATCTACGAGCAGTACTTC.

The CDR3 sequence: CSQKIGDTQYF. For the CDR3, the DNA is TGCAGTCAGAAGATAGGGGATACGCAGTATTTT. The chain joins TRBV20-1 to TRBJ2-3, with D uncertain. The CDR3 length is 11 residues. Germline V gives CDR1 DFQATT, CDR2 SNEGSKA (reference sequence). The V gene lost 8 bases and the J gene lost 6 bases, with 12 bases spanning the gap.

J is TRBJ2-7 and V is TRBV20-1; possibly TRBD2 for D (6 bases). This CDR3 is 11 amino acids long. V lost 6 bases and J lost 4, with 10 bases in between. The germline V gene encodes CDR1 DFQATT and CDR2 SNEGSKA (reference sequence). CDR3: CSAEGPYEQYF. In nucleotides, the CDR3 is TGCAGTGCGGAGGGACCTTACGAGCAGTACTTC.